Described below is a single TCR beta chain sequence and its context. This entry belongs to a study of cytomegalovirus exposure and HLA in healthy donors. Whole-study context: It was reported in a later analysis that the same platform had been used for the 120 validation repertoires as for the approximately 670 first-cohort repertoires.

Germline lookup yields CDR1 SGHTA and CDR2 FQGTGA. The CDR3 loop spans 14 amino acids. V lost 4 bases, J lost 8 bases, and 15 bases lay in between. Produced via immunoSEQ multiplex PCR; TCRdb's table is partial and in-frame only. The table records some 110,000 clones, approximately 86% of them present only once. The donors were members of the approximately 120-subject validation cohort (separate from the roughly 670-subject first cohort). Sample: PBMCs. The chain uses TRBV7-3 and TRBJ2-1; D may be TRBD1 (5 bases). This TCR was recovered from a woman between 18 and 30 years old in good health and CMV-seropositive. DNA for the CDR3: TGTGCCAGCAGCTCCCAGGGTTTTCGGGATGAGCAGTTCTTC. This sequence encodes CASSSQGFRDEQFF.